Listed below are T cell receptor beta chains from one sample, sequenced in a study of blood T cell repertoires in COVID-19. Clones were read by immunoSEQ multiplex PCR, and TCRdb kept only the in-frame ones, dropping some. The table records about 190,000 clones, more than 60% of them present only once. Sequenced input: peripheral blood. The source is a woman aged 50 to 65 with acute or convalescent COVID-19. The CDR3 runs from the conserved cysteine through the conserved F or W. Each record gives: CDR3 protein, V gene.

CDR3 protein: CASSVSPGRLDTQYF; V gene: TRBV9
CDR3 protein: CASSLYTNTEAFF; V gene: TRBV5-1
CDR3 protein: CASRAGQLNQPQHF; V gene: TRBV27
CDR3 protein: CASSQDGGLAGAPDTQYF; V gene: TRBV4-1
CDR3 protein: CASRVRGKSTEAFF; V gene: TRBV28
CDR3 protein: CASSQFTGGNYGYTF; V gene: TRBV3-1/TRBV3-2
CDR3 protein: CASEEGGTGELFF; V gene: TRBV11-3
CDR3 protein: CASSLGGVTNYGYTF; V gene: TRBV5-4
CDR3 protein: CASSPGTGELYGYTF; V gene: TRBV4-2
CDR3 protein: CASSTGTEPYNEQFF; V gene: TRBV28
CDR3 protein: CSALATNEKLFF; V gene: TRBV29-1
CDR3 protein: CASSLGGGGRSNQPQHF; V gene: TRBV27
CDR3 protein: CASSLESREGRETQYF; V gene: TRBV7-9
CDR3 protein: CASSQVQGGVTEAFF; V gene: TRBV4-1
CDR3 protein: CASGGGYTF; V gene: TRBV2
CDR3 protein: CAISEPATGDSGYTF; V gene: TRBV10-3
CDR3 protein: CATSDPGRRGDGYTF; V gene: TRBV24-1
CDR3 protein: CASSLTGTSGGNTGELFF; V gene: TRBV6-6
CDR3 protein: CASRLSGTVIQPQHF; V gene: TRBV2
CDR3 protein: CASSRTGVNSPLHF; V gene: TRBV6-5
CDR3 protein: CASSLGGSGVVDTQYF; V gene: TRBV5-1
CDR3 protein: CATSARTSSNEQFF; V gene: TRBV15
CDR3 protein: CASSLISGSYYNEQFF; V gene: TRBV5-1
CDR3 protein: CASSSRTSGNTYEQYF; V gene: TRBV7-2
CDR3 protein: CAWSPGTPNQPQHF; V gene: TRBV30
CDR3 protein: CASTWDSPGANVLTF; V gene: TRBV19
CDR3 protein: CASSVAKKRGQVGRYTF; V gene: TRBV9
CDR3 protein: CASSYKREWNEQFF; V gene: TRBV6-5
CDR3 protein: CASRPRSSYNEQFF; V gene: TRBV27
CDR3 protein: CASKLRNTEAFF; V gene: TRBV28
CDR3 protein: CASSPPGAGNNEQFF; V gene: TRBV4-3
CDR3 protein: CASSRTGHGYTF; V gene: TRBV18
CDR3 protein: CASSEGMDRPSYGYTF; V gene: TRBV6-1
CDR3 protein: CASSSTGDSPLHF; V gene: TRBV5-5
CDR3 protein: CASSLQVGREKLFF; V gene: TRBV7-2
CDR3 protein: CASGHYSNQPQHF; V gene: TRBV11-2
CDR3 protein: CASSYMGVGYTF; V gene: TRBV6-5
CDR3 protein: CASSPPAGQGAKTGELFF; V gene: TRBV28
CDR3 protein: CATSDYGAITDTQYF; V gene: TRBV24-1
CDR3 protein: CASSKNRKGAGPSTDTQYF; V gene: TRBV21-1
CDR3 protein: CASRASGKGPVYEQYF; V gene: TRBV27
CDR3 protein: CASSLRQGGGTEAFF; V gene: TRBV27
CDR3 protein: CASSPIPGGDYTF; V gene: TRBV18
CDR3 protein: CASSFRGVGGQPQHF; V gene: TRBV6-2/TRBV6-3